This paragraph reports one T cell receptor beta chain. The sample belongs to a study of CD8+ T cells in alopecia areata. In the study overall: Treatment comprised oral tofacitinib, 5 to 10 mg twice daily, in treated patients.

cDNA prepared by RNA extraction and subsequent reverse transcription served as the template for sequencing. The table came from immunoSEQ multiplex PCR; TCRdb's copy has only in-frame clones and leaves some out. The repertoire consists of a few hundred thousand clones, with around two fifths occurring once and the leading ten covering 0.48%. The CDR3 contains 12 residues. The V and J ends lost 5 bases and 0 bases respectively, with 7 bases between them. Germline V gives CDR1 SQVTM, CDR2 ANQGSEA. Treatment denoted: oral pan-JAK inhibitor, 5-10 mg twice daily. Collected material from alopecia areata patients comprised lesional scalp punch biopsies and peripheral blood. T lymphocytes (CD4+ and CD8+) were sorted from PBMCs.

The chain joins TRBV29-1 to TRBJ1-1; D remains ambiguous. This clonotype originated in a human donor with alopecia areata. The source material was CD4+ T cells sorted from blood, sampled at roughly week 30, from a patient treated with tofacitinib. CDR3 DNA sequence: TGCAGCGTTAACGTCATGAACACTGAAGCTTTCTTT. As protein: CSVNVMNTEAFF.